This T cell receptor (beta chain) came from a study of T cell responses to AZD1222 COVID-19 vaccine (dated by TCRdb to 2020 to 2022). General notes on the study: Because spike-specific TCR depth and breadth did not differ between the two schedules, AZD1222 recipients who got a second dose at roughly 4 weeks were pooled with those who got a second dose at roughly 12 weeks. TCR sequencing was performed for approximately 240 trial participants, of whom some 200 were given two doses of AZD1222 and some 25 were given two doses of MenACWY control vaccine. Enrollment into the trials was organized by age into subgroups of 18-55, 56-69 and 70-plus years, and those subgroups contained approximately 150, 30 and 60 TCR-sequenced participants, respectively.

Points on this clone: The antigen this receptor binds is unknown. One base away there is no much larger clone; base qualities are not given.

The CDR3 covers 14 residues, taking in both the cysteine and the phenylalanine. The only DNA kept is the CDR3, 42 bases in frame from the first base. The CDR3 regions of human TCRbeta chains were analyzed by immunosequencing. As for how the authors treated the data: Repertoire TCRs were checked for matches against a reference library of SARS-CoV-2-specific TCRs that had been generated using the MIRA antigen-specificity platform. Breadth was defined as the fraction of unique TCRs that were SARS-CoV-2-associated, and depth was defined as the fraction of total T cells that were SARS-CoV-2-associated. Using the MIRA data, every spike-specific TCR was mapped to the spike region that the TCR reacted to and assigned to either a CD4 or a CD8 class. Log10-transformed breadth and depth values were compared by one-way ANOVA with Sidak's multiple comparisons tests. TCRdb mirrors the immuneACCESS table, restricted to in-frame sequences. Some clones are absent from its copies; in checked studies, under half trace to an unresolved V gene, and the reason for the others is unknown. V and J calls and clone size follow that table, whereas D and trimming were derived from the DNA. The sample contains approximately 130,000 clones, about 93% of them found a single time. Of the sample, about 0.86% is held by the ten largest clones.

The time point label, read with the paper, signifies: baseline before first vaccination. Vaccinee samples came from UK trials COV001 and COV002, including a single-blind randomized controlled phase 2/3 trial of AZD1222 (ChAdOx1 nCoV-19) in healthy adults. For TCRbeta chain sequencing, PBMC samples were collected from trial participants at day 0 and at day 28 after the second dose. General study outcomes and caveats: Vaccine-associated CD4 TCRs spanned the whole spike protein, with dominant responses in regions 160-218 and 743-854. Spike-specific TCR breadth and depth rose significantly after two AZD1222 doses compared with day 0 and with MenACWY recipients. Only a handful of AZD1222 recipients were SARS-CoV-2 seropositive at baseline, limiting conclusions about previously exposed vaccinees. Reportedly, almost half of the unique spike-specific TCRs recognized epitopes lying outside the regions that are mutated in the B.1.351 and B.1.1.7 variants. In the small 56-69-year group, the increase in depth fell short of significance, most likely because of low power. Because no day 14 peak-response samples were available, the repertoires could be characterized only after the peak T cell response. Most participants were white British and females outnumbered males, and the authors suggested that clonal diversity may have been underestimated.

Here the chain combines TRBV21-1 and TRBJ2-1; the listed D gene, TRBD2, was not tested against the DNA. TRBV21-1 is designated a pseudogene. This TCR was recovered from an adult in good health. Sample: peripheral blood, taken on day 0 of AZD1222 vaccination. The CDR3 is CASMSSGVYNEQFF. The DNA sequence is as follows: TGTGCCAGCATGTCTAGCGGGGTGTACAATGAGCAGTTCTTC.